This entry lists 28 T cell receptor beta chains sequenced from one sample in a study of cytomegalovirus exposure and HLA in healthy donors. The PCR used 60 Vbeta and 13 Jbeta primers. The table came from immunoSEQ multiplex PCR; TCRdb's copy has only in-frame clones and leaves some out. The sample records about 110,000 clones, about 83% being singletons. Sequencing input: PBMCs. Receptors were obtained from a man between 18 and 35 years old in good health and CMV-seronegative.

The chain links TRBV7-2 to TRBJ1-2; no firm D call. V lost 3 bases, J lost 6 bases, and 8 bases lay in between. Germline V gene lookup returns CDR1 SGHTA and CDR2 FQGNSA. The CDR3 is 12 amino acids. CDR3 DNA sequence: TGTGCCAGCAGCTTGTCGAAGCATGGCTACACCTTC. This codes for CASSLSKHGYTF. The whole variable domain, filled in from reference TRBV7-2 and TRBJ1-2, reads GAGVSQSPSNKVTEKGKDVELRCDPISGHTALYWYRQSLGQGLEFLIYFQGNSAPDKSGLPSDRFSAERTGGSVSTLTIQRTQQEDSAVYLCASSLSKHGYTFGSGTRLTVV.

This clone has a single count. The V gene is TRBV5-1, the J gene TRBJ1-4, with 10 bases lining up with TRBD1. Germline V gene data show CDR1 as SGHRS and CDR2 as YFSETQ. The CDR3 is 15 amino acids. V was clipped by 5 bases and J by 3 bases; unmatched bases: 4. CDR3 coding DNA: TGCGCCAGCAGTCGACAGGGGGCTTCTAATGAAAAACTGTTTTTT. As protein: CASSRQGASNEKLFF.

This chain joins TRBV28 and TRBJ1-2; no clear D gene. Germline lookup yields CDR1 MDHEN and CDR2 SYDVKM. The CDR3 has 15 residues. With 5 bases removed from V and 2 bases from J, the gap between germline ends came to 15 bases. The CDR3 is CASSPGGPSNYGYTF. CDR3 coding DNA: TGTGCCAGCAGTCCCGGAGGTCCATCCAACTATGGCTACACCTTC.

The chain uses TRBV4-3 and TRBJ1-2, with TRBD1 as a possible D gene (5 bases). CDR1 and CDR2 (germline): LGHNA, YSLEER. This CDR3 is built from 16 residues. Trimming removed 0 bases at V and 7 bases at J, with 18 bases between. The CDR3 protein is CASSQEFTGALGGYTF. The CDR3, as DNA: TGCGCCAGCAGCCAAGAATTTACAGGCGCCCTGGGTGGCTACACCTTC.

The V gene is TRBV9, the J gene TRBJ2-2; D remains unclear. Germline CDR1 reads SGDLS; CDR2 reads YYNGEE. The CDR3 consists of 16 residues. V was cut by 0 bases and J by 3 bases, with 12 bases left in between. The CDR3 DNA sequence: TGTGCCAGCAGCGTAGTAGCCACGGCGGACACCGGGGAGCTGTTTTTT. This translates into CASSVVATADTGELFF.

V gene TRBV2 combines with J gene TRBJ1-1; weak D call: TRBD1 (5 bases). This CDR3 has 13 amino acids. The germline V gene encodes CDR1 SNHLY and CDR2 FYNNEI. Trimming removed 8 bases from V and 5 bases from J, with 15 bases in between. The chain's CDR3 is CASLSGRVTEAFF. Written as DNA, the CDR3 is TGTGCCAGCCTCTCCGGCAGGGTGACTGAAGCTTTCTTT.

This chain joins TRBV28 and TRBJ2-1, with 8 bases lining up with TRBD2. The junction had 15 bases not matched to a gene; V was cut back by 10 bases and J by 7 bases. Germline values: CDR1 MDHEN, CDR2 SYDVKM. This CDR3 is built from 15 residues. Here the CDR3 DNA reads TGTGCCACCTCCCACCCTAGCGGGCTAGGGAATGAGCAGTTCTTC. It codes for CATSHPSGLGNEQFF.

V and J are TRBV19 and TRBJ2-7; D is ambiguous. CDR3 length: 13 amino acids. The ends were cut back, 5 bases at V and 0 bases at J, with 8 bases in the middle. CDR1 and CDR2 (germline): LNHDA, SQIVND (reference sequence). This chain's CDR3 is CASSSQVSYEQYF. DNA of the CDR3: TGTGCCAGTAGTTCGCAGGTCTCCTACGAGCAGTACTTC.

CDR3 bases: TGTGCTAGTGGCCGACTTATTTCACAGGGGGCCTATGAGCAGTTCTTC. Its protein is CASGRLISQGAYEQFF. This rearrangement joins TRBV12-5 to TRBJ2-1, with TRBD1 identical over 9 bases. The CDR3 has 16 residues. CDR1 and CDR2 (germline): LGHNT, FRNRAP. The V segment lost 6 bases and the J segment 8 bases; nucleotides outside the gene matches: 14.

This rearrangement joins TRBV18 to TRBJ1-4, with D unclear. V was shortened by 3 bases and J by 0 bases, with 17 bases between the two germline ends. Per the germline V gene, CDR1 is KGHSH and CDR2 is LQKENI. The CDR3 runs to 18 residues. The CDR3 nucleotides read TGTGCCAGCTCACCGCTCGAAAGCGGATCCTCAACTAATGAAAAACTGTTTTTT. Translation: CASSPLESGSSTNEKLFF.

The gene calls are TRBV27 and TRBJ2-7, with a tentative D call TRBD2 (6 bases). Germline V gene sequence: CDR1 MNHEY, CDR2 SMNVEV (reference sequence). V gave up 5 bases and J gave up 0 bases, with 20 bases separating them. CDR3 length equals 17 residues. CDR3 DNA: TGTGCCAGCAGTCCGGCGGGGTCGCGCGGGGCCTCCTACGAGCAGTACTTC. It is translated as CASSPAGSRGASYEQYF.

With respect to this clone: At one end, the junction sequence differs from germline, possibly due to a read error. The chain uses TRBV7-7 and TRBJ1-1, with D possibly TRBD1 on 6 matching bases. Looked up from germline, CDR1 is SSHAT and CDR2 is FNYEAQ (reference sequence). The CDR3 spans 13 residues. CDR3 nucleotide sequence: TGTGCTAGCAGCCGGGGACAGAACACTGAAGCTTTCTTT. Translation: CASSRGQNTEAFF.

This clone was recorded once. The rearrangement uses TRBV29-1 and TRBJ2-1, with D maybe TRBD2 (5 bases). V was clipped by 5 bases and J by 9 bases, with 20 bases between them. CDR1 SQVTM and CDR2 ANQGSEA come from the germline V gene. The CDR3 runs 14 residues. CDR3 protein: CSVYPSGLDGEQFF. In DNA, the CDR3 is TGCAGCGTTTACCCCTCTGGACTCGACGGTGAGCAGTTCTTC.

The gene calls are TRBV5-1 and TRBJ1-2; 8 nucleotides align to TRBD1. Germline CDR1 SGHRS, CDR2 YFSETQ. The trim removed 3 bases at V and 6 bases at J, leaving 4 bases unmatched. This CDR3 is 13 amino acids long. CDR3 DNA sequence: TGCGCCAGCAGCTCCGGACAGGGAGATGGCTACACCTTC. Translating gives CASSSGQGDGYTF.

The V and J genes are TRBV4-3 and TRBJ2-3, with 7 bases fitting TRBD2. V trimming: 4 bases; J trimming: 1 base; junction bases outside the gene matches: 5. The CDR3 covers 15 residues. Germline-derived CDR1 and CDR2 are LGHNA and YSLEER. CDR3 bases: TGCGCCAGCAGCCGGGCTAGCGGCGGCACAGATACGCAGTATTTT. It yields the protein CASSRASGGTDTQYF.

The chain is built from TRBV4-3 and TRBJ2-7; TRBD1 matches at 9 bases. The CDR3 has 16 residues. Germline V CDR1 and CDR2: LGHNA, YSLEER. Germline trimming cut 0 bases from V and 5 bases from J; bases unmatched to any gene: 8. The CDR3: CASSQDGGTGRNEQYF. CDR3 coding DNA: TGCGCCAGCAGCCAAGATGGAGGGACAGGGAGGAACGAGCAGTACTTC.

CDR3 loop: CASSLGGDSYEQYF. DNA for the CDR3: TGCGCCAGCAGCTTGGGTGGGGACAGCTACGAGCAGTACTTC. This chain joins TRBV5-1 and TRBJ2-7; 7 positions agree with TRBD1. The CDR3 runs 14 residues. Germline CDR1 reads SGHRS; CDR2 reads YFSETQ. Trimming cost V 0 bases and J 3 bases; bases outside gene matches: 3.

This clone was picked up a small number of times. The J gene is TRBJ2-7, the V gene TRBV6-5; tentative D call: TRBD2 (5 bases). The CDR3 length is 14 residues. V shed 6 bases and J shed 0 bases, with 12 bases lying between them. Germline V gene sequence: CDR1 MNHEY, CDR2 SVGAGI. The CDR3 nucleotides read TGTGCCAGCAGCCCCCCAGGACTCTCCTACGAGCAGTACTTC. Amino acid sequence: CASSPPGLSYEQYF.

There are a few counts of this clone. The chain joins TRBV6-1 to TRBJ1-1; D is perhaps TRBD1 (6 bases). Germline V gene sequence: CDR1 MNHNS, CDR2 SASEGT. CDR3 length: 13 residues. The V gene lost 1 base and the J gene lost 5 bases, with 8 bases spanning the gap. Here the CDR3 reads CASSEGGLTEAFF. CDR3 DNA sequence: TGTGCCAGCAGTGAAGGGGGGCTTACTGAAGCTTTCTTT.

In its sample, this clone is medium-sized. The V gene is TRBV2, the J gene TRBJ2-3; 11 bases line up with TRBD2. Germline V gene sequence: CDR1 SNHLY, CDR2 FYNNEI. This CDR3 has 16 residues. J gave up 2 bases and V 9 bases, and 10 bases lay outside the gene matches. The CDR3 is CASNLAGGRHTDTQYF. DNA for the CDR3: TGTGCCAGTAATCTAGCGGGAGGCCGACACACAGATACGCAGTATTTT.

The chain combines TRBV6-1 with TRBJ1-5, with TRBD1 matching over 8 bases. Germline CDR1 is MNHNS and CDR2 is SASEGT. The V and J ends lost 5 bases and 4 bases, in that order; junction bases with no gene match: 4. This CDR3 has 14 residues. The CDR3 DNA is TGTGCCAGCAGTCGGACAGGGAAAAATCAGCCCCAGCATTTT. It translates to CASSRTGKNQPQHF.

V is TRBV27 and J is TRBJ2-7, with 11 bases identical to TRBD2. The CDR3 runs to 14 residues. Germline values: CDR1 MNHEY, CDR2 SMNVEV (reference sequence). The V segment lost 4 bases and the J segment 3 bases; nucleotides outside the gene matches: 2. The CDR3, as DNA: TGTGCCAGCAGTTCCGGGACTAGCGGCTACGAGCAGTACTTC. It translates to CASSSGTSGYEQYF.

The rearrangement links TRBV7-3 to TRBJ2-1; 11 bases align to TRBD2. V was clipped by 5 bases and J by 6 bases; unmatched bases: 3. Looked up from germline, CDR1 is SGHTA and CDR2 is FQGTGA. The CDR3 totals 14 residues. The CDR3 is CASSKLAGVNEQFF. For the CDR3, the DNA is TGTGCCAGCAGCAAACTAGCGGGAGTCAATGAGCAGTTCTTC. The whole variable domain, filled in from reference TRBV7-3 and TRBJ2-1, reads GAGVSQTPSNKVTEKGKYVELRCDPISGHTALYWYRQSLGQGPEFLIYFQGTGAADDSGLPNDRFFAVRPEGSVSTLKIQRTERGDSAVYLCASSKLAGVNEQFFGPGTRLTVL.

The CDR3 reads CASSQVASGRRPAYEQYF. The CDR3 DNA follows: TGTGCCAGCAGCCAAGTTGCTAGCGGGAGGCGTCCGGCCTACGAGCAGTACTTC. The chain recombines TRBV14 with TRBJ2-7, with 11 bases matching TRBD2. CDR1 is SGHDN, CDR2 FVKESK, per germline. The trim removed 1 base at V and 2 bases at J, leaving 10 bases unmatched. The CDR3 is made up of 18 amino acids. The entire variable domain, with the rest obtained from reference TRBV14 and TRBJ2-7, is as follows: EAGVTQFPSHSVIEKGQTVTLRCDPISGHDNLYWYRRVMGKEIKFLLHFVKESKQDESGMPNNRFLAERTGGTYSTLKVQPAELEDSGVYFCASSQVASGRRPAYEQYFGPGTRLTVT.

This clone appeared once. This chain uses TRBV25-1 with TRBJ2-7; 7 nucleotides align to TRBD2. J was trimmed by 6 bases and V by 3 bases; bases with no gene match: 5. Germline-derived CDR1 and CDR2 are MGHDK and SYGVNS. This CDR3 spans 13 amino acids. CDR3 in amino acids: CASSELAASEQYF. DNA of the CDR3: TGTGCCAGCAGTGAGCTAGCGGCGAGCGAGCAGTACTTC.

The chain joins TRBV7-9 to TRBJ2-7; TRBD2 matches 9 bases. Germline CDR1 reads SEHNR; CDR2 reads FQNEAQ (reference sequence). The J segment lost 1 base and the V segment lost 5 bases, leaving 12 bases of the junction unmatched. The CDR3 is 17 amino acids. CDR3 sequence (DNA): TGTGCCAGCAGCCCTCCAATTGGACTAGCGCTATCCTACGAGCAGTACTTC. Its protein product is CASSPPIGLALSYEQYF.

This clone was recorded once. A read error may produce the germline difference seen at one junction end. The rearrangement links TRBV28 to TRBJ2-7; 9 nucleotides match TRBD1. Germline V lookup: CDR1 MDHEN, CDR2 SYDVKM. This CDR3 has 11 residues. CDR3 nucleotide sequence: TGTGCCAGCAGTTTTCGGGGACAGGGTAGCTTC. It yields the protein CASSFRGQGSF. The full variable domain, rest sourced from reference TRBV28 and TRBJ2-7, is DVKVTQSSRYLVKRTGEKVFLECVQDMDHENMFWYRQDPGLGLRLIYFSYDVKMKEKGDIPEGYSVSREKKERFSLILESASTNQTSMYLCASSFRGQGSFGPGTRLTVT.

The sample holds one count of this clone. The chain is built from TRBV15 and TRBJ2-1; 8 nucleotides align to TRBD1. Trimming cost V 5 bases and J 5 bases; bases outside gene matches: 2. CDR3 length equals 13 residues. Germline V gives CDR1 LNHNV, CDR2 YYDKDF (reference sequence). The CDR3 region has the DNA TGTGCCACCAGCCCGGACAGGGACAATGAGCAGTTCTTC. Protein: CATSPDRDNEQFF.